This entry lists 14 T cell receptor beta chains sequenced from one sample in a study of blood T cell repertoires in COVID-19. Using immunoSEQ multiplex PCR, the repertoire was profiled, and TCRdb retains in-frame clones only, with some absent. The sample holds over 250,000 clones; around 87% are singletons and the top ten take about 1.6%. The specimen was peripheral blood. These TCRs come from a woman between 35 and 50 years old who had recovered from COVID-19.

The chain couples TRBV4-1 to TRBJ1-2; 9 nucleotides line up with TRBD1. V lost 0 bases to trimming and J lost 8 bases; unmatched junction nucleotides: 10. The CDR3 loop spans 16 amino acids. Germline loops: CDR1 MGHRA, CDR2 YSYEKL. The CDR3 reads CASSQEGTGPLEGYTF. The CDR3 DNA reads as TGCGCCAGCAGCCAAGAGGGGACAGGGCCCTTGGAGGGCTACACCTTC.

J is TRBJ2-2 and V is TRBV7-8; TRBD1 is a possible D gene (6 bases). The CDR3 is made up of 15 amino acids. V was shortened by 0 bases and J by 5 bases, with 10 bases between the two germline ends. Germline V gene sequence: CDR1 SGHVS, CDR2 FQNEAQ. Here the CDR3 DNA reads TGTGCCAGCAGCTTAGCAGGGGGTGTAACCGGGGAGCTGTTTTTT. Its translation: CASSLAGGVTGELFF.

This clone has just one count. The V and J genes are TRBV2 and TRBJ1-2, with no clear D. CDR3 length: 13 residues. CDR1 and CDR2 from the germline V gene are SNHLY and FYNNEI. The V end lost 3 bases, the J end lost 1 base, and 6 bases lay between the germline ends. CDR3 sequence (DNA): TGTGCCAGCAGTGACACCTATAACTATGGCTACACCTTC. Protein product: CASSDTYNYGYTF.

The rearrangement links TRBV7-3 to TRBJ2-1, with 7 bases that match TRBD2. V gave up 5 bases and J gave up 2 bases; unmatched junction bases: 9. The CDR3 loop spans 16 amino acids. Germline loops: CDR1 SGHTA, CDR2 FQGTGA. The CDR3 nucleotides are TGTGCCAGCAGCCCCCGGGTGGGGGGGACCTACAATGAGCAGTTCTTC. It encodes CASSPRVGGTYNEQFF.

The chain joins TRBV5-1 to TRBJ2-2; D is unresolved. This CDR3 contains 14 residues. Germline V lookup: CDR1 SGHRS, CDR2 YFSETQ. V lost 1 base and J 3 bases, leaving 7 bases between the germline ends. This CDR3 reads CASSLRSDTGELFF. The DNA for the CDR3 is TGCGCCAGCAGCTTGCGGTCGGACACCGGGGAGCTGTTTTTT.

The chain uses TRBV19 and TRBJ1-1, with D uncertain. Trimming shortened V by 4 bases and J by 2 bases, and 14 bases separated the two germline ends. This CDR3 has 15 amino acids. Germline lookup yields CDR1 LNHDA and CDR2 SQIVND (reference sequence). CDR3 amino acids: CASSRVRNPNTEAFF. CDR3 bases: TGTGCCAGTAGTAGGGTCAGGAACCCTAACACTGAAGCTTTCTTT.

This chain links TRBV2 with TRBJ2-7; 9 bases match TRBD2. After removal of 5 bases from V and 5 bases from J, the junction contained 7 bases not matched to a gene. CDR3 length: 14 amino acids. Germline V gene data show CDR1 as SNHLY and CDR2 as FYNNEI. The CDR3 region is CASSQFGTSHEQYF. CDR3 DNA: TGTGCCAGCAGTCAATTCGGGACTAGCCACGAGCAGTACTTC.

The V gene is TRBV3-1 (or the pseudogene TRBV3-2), the J gene TRBJ2-7, with 7 positions matching TRBD2. V lost 1 base to trimming and J lost 1 base; unmatched junction nucleotides: 7. Germline lookup yields CDR1 LGHDT and CDR2 YNNKEL (reference sequence). This CDR3 comprises 16 residues. CDR3 DNA sequence: TGTGCCAGCAGCCAAGTGGAGGGGAGGGGTTCCTACGAGCAGTACTTC. Its protein product is CASSQVEGRGSYEQYF.

The chain couples TRBV5-4 to TRBJ2-4, with a possible D match to TRBD1 (6 bases). The V end lost 4 bases, the J end lost 7 bases, and 15 bases lay between the germline ends. In germline, CDR1 is SGHNT, CDR2 YYREEE (reference sequence). The CDR3 extends over 14 amino acids. This CDR3 reads CASSTTGMGNIQYF. CDR3 nucleotide sequence: TGTGCCAGCAGCACAACAGGGATGGGGAACATTCAGTACTTC.

This chain uses TRBV19 with TRBJ1-5, with TRBD1 as a possible D gene (6 bases). Germline V gives CDR1 LNHDA, CDR2 SQIVND (reference sequence). Trimming stripped 3 bases from V and 0 bases from J, with 12 bases between. The CDR3 loop spans 16 amino acids. CDR3 in amino acids: CASSIGQPYSNQPQHF. CDR3 DNA: TGTGCCAGTAGTATCGGACAGCCGTATAGCAATCAGCCCCAGCATTTT.

The V call is TRBV7-2, the J call TRBJ2-5; 14 bases map to TRBD2. V lost 1 base, J lost 8 bases, and 3 bases stayed unmatched. This CDR3 is 15 amino acids long. From germline, CDR1 is SGHTA and CDR2 FQGNSA. The CDR3: CASSLGLAGGKTQYF. The CDR3 region has the DNA TGTGCCAGCAGCTTAGGACTAGCGGGGGGGAAAACCCAGTACTTC.

CDR3 sequence: CASSPPRIFYGYTF. The CDR3 DNA sequence: TGTGCCAGCAGCCCACCGAGGATCTTCTATGGCTACACCTTC. The gene calls are TRBV4-2 and TRBJ1-2, with D unclear. V was trimmed by 4 bases and J by 4 bases, leaving 13 bases between them. Germline CDR1 is LGHNA and CDR2 is YNFKEQ. CDR3 length: 14 residues.

The V and J genes are TRBV6-6 and TRBJ1-1; maybe TRBD1 (6 bases). CDR1 MNHNY and CDR2 SVGAGI come from the germline V gene (reference sequence). Trimming stripped 6 bases from V and 6 bases from J, with 8 bases between. This CDR3 has 11 amino acids. Here the CDR3 reads CASRRTAEAFF. CDR3 nucleotide sequence: TGTGCCAGCAGACGGACAGCTGAAGCTTTCTTT.

This chain's CDR3 is CASSQDGTGEDTEAFF. The CDR3, as DNA: TGCGCCAGCAGCCAAGATGGAACAGGGGAAGACACTGAAGCTTTCTTT. The chain joins TRBV4-3 to TRBJ1-1; 7 bases map to TRBD1. The CDR3 contains 16 residues. J lost 3 bases, V lost 0 bases, and 7 bases had no gene match. CDR1 and CDR2 from the germline V gene are LGHNA and YSLEER.